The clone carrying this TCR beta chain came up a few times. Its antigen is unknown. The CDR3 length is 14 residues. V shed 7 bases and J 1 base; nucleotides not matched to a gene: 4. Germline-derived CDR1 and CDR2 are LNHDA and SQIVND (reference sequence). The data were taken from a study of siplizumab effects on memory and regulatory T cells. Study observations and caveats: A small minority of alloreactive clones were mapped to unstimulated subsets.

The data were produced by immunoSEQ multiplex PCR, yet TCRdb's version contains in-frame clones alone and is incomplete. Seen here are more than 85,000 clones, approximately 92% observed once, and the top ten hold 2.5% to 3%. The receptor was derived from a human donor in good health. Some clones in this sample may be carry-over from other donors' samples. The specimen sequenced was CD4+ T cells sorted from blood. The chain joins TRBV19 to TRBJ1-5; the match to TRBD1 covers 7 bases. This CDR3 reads CASTTGQSNQPQHF. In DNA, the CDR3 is TGTGCCAGTACGACGGGACAGAGCAATCAGCCCCAGCATTTT.